What follows are 25 T cell receptor beta chains derived from one specimen sequenced in a study of response to subunit inactivated influenza vaccine. TCRdb redid the calling of the RT-PCR reads with MiXCR, one entry per CDR3 protein. This table has under 550,000 distinct CDR3 sequences, approximately 7.7% appearing once. Sample: PBMCs from blood, taken less than 30 months after vaccination. These receptors all come from a man aged 45 to 70 who received an inactivated influenza vaccine.

The rearrangement links TRBV7-9 to TRBJ1-2, with 9 bases aligning to TRBD1. From germline, CDR1 is SEHNR and CDR2 FQNEAQ (reference sequence). V trimming: 4 bases; J trimming: 7 bases; junction bases outside the gene matches: 7. This CDR3 has 14 residues. CDR3 in amino acids: CASSYGTGSGGYTF. DNA for the CDR3: TGTGCCAGCAGCTACGGGACAGGGAGTGGTGGCTACACCTTC.

This clonotype came up a few times. The CDR3 DNA is TGTGCCAGCAGCTACCTGACTAGCGGGGAGACAGATACGCAGTATTTT. The encoded protein is CASSYLTSGETDTQYF. The chain has TRBV7-9 and TRBJ2-3, with TRBD2 matching 11 bases. The CDR3 spans 16 residues. The ends lost 4 bases at V and 3 bases at J; junction bases unmatched: 6. Germline CDR1 SEHNR, CDR2 FQNEAQ (reference sequence).

In its sample, this clonotype was seen a few times. CDR3 amino acids: CSAQTGGSDTEAFF. The CDR3 nucleotides read TGCAGTGCTCAGACAGGGGGATCGGACACTGAAGCTTTCTTT. This chain uses TRBV20-1 with TRBJ1-1; 9 bases line up with TRBD1. After removal of 5 bases from V and 3 bases from J, the junction contained 7 bases not matched to a gene. This CDR3 contains 14 residues. CDR1 is DFQATT and CDR2 is SNEGSKA in the germline V gene (reference sequence).

The chain couples TRBV29-1 to TRBJ2-1, with D perhaps TRBD1 (5 bases). The germline V gene encodes CDR1 SQVTM and CDR2 ANQGSEA. Trimming took 6 bases from V and 3 from J, leaving 12 bases between them. The CDR3 covers 13 residues. CDR3 region: CSVSFRDYNEQFF. The DNA for the CDR3 is TGCAGCGTGAGCTTCAGGGACTACAATGAGCAGTTCTTC.

The V gene is TRBV12-3 or TRBV12-4, the J gene TRBJ2-1; 9 nucleotides align to TRBD1. The J segment lost 0 bases and the V segment lost 3 bases, leaving 3 bases of the junction unmatched. The CDR3 length is 16 residues. The CDR3 here is CASSFGQGSSYNEQFF. The CDR3 DNA is TGTGCCAGCAGTTTCGGACAGGGGAGCTCCTACAATGAGCAGTTCTTC.

This clonotype has more than one count but fewer than ten. This sequence joins TRBV7-2 and TRBJ2-5; 9 bases match TRBD2. CDR3 size: 15 residues. The trim removed 2 bases at V and 3 bases at J, leaving 4 bases unmatched. Looked up from germline, CDR1 is SGHTA and CDR2 is FQGNSA. The CDR3 here is CASSLPSGTKETQYF. In DNA, the CDR3 is TGTGCCAGCAGCTTACCTAGCGGGACGAAAGAGACCCAGTACTTC.

The chain employs TRBV18 and TRBJ2-1; TRBD1 might be the D (6 bases). The germline CDR1 and CDR2 sequences are KGHSH and LQKENI. There are 16 residues in the CDR3. V was cut by 3 bases and J by 3 bases, with 15 bases left in between. The CDR3 DNA reads as TGTGCCAGCTCACCTATAGGGGGATTGGGCTACAATGAGCAGTTCTTC. This sequence encodes CASSPIGGLGYNEQFF.

V is TRBV7-2 and J is TRBJ2-3; 10 bases agree with TRBD2. Looked up from germline, CDR1 is SGHTA and CDR2 is FQGNSA. The trim removed 5 bases at V and 2 bases at J, leaving 7 bases unmatched. The CDR3 is made up of 16 amino acids. The CDR3 reads CASSGLAGAHTDTQYF. As DNA, the CDR3 is TGTGCCAGCAGCGGGCTAGCGGGAGCCCACACAGATACGCAGTATTTT.

The chain is built from TRBV3-1 and TRBJ1-5; D unresolved. The germline V and J ends were trimmed by 4 bases and 4 bases, with 5 bases remaining between them. The CDR3 contains 12 residues. Germline-derived CDR1 and CDR2 are LGHDT and YNNKEL (reference sequence). The CDR3 is CASSRLNQPQHF. Written as DNA, the CDR3 is TGTGCCAGCAGCCGCCTGAATCAGCCCCAGCATTTT.

The V gene is TRBV3-1, the J gene TRBJ2-2; either TRBD1 or TRBD2 may fit D (6 bases each). The CDR3 consists of 15 residues. V dropped 5 bases and J dropped 4 bases, with 14 bases sitting between them. CDR1 is LGHDT and CDR2 is YNNKEL in the germline V gene (reference sequence). The DNA of the CDR3 is TGTGCCAGCAGCTCCGGAGGGGGAATCACCGGGGAGCTGTTTTTT. Translating gives CASSSGGGITGELFF.

Turning to this clonotype: This could be a read error, since a much larger clone is one nucleotide away. The chain is built from TRBV2 and TRBJ2-5; D remains ambiguous. Between the trimmed V and J ends, which lost 0 bases and 11 bases, there was a span of 7 bases. This CDR3 comprises 11 residues. Germline V lookup: CDR1 SNHLY, CDR2 FYNNEI. The CDR3 protein is CASSEASEQYF. The CDR3 DNA is TGTGCCAGCAGTGAAGCTTCCGAACAGTACTTC.

This chain joins TRBV24-1 and TRBJ2-3; 13 bases align to TRBD2. Trimming cost V 2 bases and J 2 bases; bases outside gene matches: 6. The CDR3 consists of 18 residues. CDR1 is KGHDR and CDR2 is SFDVKD in the germline V gene. CDR3 DNA: TGTGCCACCAGTGATTCAATGACTAGCGGGAGGCACACAGATACGCAGTATTTT. Its translation is CATSDSMTSGRHTDTQYF.

This clonotype was counted only a few times. The chain carries TRBV4-1 and TRBJ1-6; D unresolved. CDR1 is MGHRA and CDR2 is YSYEKL in the germline V gene. V was shortened by 0 bases and J by 2 bases, with 14 bases between the two germline ends. This CDR3 contains 18 residues. The CDR3 protein is CASSQDERVQPYNSPLHF. The CDR3 DNA follows: TGCGCCAGCAGCCAAGATGAGAGGGTGCAGCCCTATAATTCACCCCTCCACTTT.

This clonotype occurred a few times. V gene TRBV28 combines with J gene TRBJ2-1; a possible D gene is TRBD2 (6 bases). Germline V gene lookup returns CDR1 MDHEN and CDR2 SYDVKM. V dropped 6 bases and J dropped 10 bases, with 13 bases sitting between them. The CDR3 runs 12 residues. The CDR3 protein is CASRDMAGEQFF. DNA of the CDR3: TGTGCCAGCAGAGACATGGCGGGGGAGCAGTTCTTC. The complete variable domain, with remaining parts taken from reference TRBV28 and TRBJ2-1, reads DVKVTQSSRYLVKRTGEKVFLECVQDMDHENMFWYRQDPGLGLRLIYFSYDVKMKEKGDIPEGYSVSREKKERFSLILESASTNQTSMYLCASRDMAGEQFFGPGTRLTVL.

The CDR3 DNA sequence: TGTGCCAGCAGTTTATTACAGGGCCCTGGAAACACCATATATTTT. Protein sequence: CASSLLQGPGNTIYF. This rearrangement joins TRBV28 to TRBJ1-3; weak D call: TRBD1 (6 bases). CDR1 and CDR2 from the germline V gene are MDHEN and SYDVKM. The CDR3 is 15 residues long. The V end lost 1 base, the J end lost 2 bases, and 9 bases lay between the germline ends.

The J gene is TRBJ2-5, the V gene TRBV7-2; the D gene is possibly TRBD1 (6 bases). Trimming took 5 bases from V and 2 from J, leaving 15 bases between them. Germline V gene sequence: CDR1 SGHTA, CDR2 FQGNSA. The CDR3 consists of 15 residues. The DNA for the CDR3 is TGTGCCAGCAGCATCCAGGACAGAGCTCAAGAGACCCAGTACTTC. It yields the protein CASSIQDRAQETQYF.

This clonotype was recorded a few times. This chain's CDR3 is CAISGLAGGSTDTQYF. The CDR3 DNA follows: TGTGCCATCAGTGGACTGGCGGGGGGGAGCACAGATACGCAGTATTTT. The V and J genes are TRBV10-3 and TRBJ2-3, with 9 bases aligning to TRBD2. This CDR3 has 16 residues. The J segment lost 0 bases and the V segment lost 4 bases, leaving 5 bases of the junction unmatched. Germline CDR1 and CDR2: ENHRY and SYGVKD.

This clonotype was picked up a small number of times. The chain combines TRBV6-1 with TRBJ2-7; D is possibly TRBD1 (5 bases). This CDR3 is built from 14 residues. Trimming cost V 4 bases and J 6 bases, with 16 bases left between them. Germline-derived CDR1 and CDR2 are MNHNS and SASEGT. The DNA of the CDR3 is TGTGCCAGCAGTGGGAAAGGGGCCTTTCGCGAGCAGTACTTC. Translating gives CASSGKGAFREQYF.

In this sample, this clonotype turned up many times. This rearrangement joins TRBV20-1 to TRBJ1-2; weak D call: TRBD1 (5 bases). The CDR3 has 15 residues. V was pared by 0 bases and J by 3 bases, with 14 bases between. Per the germline V gene, CDR1 is DFQATT and CDR2 is SNEGSKA (reference sequence). CDR3 DNA: TGCAGTGCTAGAGATGGGGGGGTTAGGGACTATGGCTACACCTTC. It yields the protein CSARDGGVRDYGYTF.

This clonotype was detected many times. This chain connects TRBV20-1 to TRBJ2-7; no reliable D call. This CDR3 region has 13 residues. The germline CDR1 and CDR2 sequences are DFQATT and SNEGSKA (reference sequence). The V and J ends lost 1 base and 4 bases respectively, with 11 bases between them. The CDR3 bases are TGCAGTGCTAGAGGGCCTTATAATTACGAGCAGTACTTC. Protein product: CSARGPYNYEQYF.

This clonotype was seen repeatedly, ten times or more. In DNA form, the CDR3 reads TGCGCCAGCAGCCAAGAGAGCTTCGGGACAGATTACAATGAGCAGTTCTTC. Its translation: CASSQESFGTDYNEQFF. The V gene is TRBV4-3, the J gene TRBJ2-1; 7 nucleotides match TRBD1. V gave up 0 bases and J gave up 4 bases; unmatched junction bases: 9. The CDR3 has 17 amino acids. Germline V gene data show CDR1 as LGHNA and CDR2 as YSLEER.

This clonotype was recorded a few times. This chain connects TRBV29-1 to TRBJ1-1; the D is unclear. Germline loops: CDR1 SQVTM, CDR2 ANQGSEA. V was clipped by 5 bases and J by 1 base, with 11 bases between them. This CDR3 is 13 amino acids long. This chain's CDR3 is CSVSPRRNTEAFF. CDR3 nucleotide sequence: TGCAGCGTTTCCCCACGAAGGAACACTGAAGCTTTCTTT.

This chain joins TRBV28 and TRBJ2-4; 7 bases map to TRBD2. Per germline, CDR1 MDHEN and CDR2 SYDVKM. The J segment lost 7 bases and the V segment lost 10 bases, leaving 10 bases of the junction unmatched. This CDR3 region has 13 residues. The CDR3 DNA reads as TGTGCCACACGGGACTGGGGAGGGAACATTCAGTACTTC. The encoded protein is CATRDWGGNIQYF.

This clonotype came up many times. The rearrangement joins TRBV20-1 to TRBJ1-5; TRBD1 is a possible D gene (5 bases). In germline, CDR1 is DFQATT, CDR2 SNEGSKA (reference sequence). The V and J ends lost 5 bases and 6 bases respectively, with 17 bases between them. The CDR3 contains 14 residues. The CDR3 region has the DNA TGCAGTGCTGACGTGGGGCAGGGTTTTCAGCCCCAGCATTTT. Translating it yields CSADVGQGFQPQHF.

This clonotype was counted only a few times. The chain joins TRBV6-5 to TRBJ1-2; TRBD1 might be the D (5 bases). Trimming took 0 bases from V and 8 from J, leaving 13 bases between them. The CDR3 loop spans 14 amino acids. Germline assignment: CDR1 MNHEY and CDR2 SVGAGI. The CDR3 DNA follows: TGTGCCAGCAGTTACTCGATGGGGCGAGGGGGCTACACCTTC. Protein sequence: CASSYSMGRGGYTF.